This TCR beta chain was captured in a study of blood T cell repertoires in COVID-19. Turning to the study itself: Sites in the United States, Italy and Spain provided acute and convalescent COVID-19 samples.

Original handling: Researchers report that nucleated cell counts were estimated from reference gene primer amplification. Measured with immunoSEQ multiplex PCR; TCRdb has only the in-frame clones, and not every one. V, J and clone size are those of that table, while D and trimming were read from the DNA. The sample has 200,000 to 250,000 clones, about 85% seen once; the top ten hold about 1.9%. Germline-derived CDR1 and CDR2 are SGHRS and YFSETQ. CDR3 size: 16 residues. Trimming cost V 4 bases and J 1 base; bases outside gene matches: 11. The clonotype was recovered from a man aged 25-40 years who had recovered from COVID-19. Specimen: peripheral blood. This chain joins TRBV5-1 and TRBJ2-7; 7 bases are shared with TRBD1. Here the CDR3 DNA reads TGCGCCAGCAGCAAGGCCCGACAGGGCAATTCCTACGAGCAGTACTTC. Its translation is CASSKARQGNSYEQYF.